This T cell receptor beta chain was documented in a study of patients and donors after allogeneic stem cell transplantation. TCRdb analysed the RT-PCR reads with MiXCR anew, one entry per CDR3 protein. The data show around 160,000 distinct CDR3 sequences, 25% to 35% seen once. Germline V gives CDR1 MDHEN, CDR2 SYDVKM. V gave up 4 bases and J gave up 7 bases, with 14 bases separating them. This CDR3 comprises 14 residues. This chain connects TRBV28 to TRBJ2-1; tentative D call: TRBD1 (5 bases). The TCR comes from a human donor who was either an allogeneic HSCT recipient or a stem cell or donor lymphocyte infusion donor (not recorded which). It is not recorded whose cells these are; they may come from a transplant donor. Sample: blood, either unsorted or a sorted T cell fraction (not recorded which). DNA for the CDR3: TGTGCCAGCAGTTGGCAGGGCCCCCTTAATGAGCAGTTCTTC. It is translated as CASSWQGPLNEQFF. The whole variable domain, remainder taken from reference TRBV28 and TRBJ2-1, is DVKVTQSSRYLVKRTGEKVFLECVQDMDHENMFWYRQDPGLGLRLIYFSYDVKMKEKGDIPEGYSVSREKKERFSLILESASTNQTSMYLCASSWQGPLNEQFFGPGTRLTVL.